The 27 T cell receptor beta chains below all came from one sample that was sequenced in a study of glioma-infiltrating T cells. TCR alpha and beta CDR3 regions were amplified from RNA using iRepertoire nested multiplex PCR. Each CDR3 protein is one row after TCRdb ran MiXCR on the multiplex PCR reads. The sample has under 130,000 distinct CDR3 sequences; around 28% are singletons. The sample taken for sequencing was glioma tissue, nonneoplastic brain tissue, or PBMCs (not recorded which). All receptors derive from a human donor with low-grade glioma or glioblastoma, undergoing nonglioma brain surgery, or in good health (not recorded which).

V gene TRBV19 combines with J gene TRBJ1-4; a possible D gene is TRBD1 (5 bases). The CDR3 runs 14 residues. In germline, CDR1 is LNHDA, CDR2 SQIVND (reference sequence). V shed 1 base and J shed 8 bases, with 11 bases lying between them. In nucleotides, the CDR3 is TGTGCCAGTAGTATAGTTCCGACAGAGGAAAAACTGTTTTTT. Amino acids: CASSIVPTEEKLFF.

The rearrangement uses TRBV12-3 or TRBV12-4 and TRBJ1-2; D not certain. The V end was cut by 6 bases, the J end by 8 bases, with 19 bases between. The CDR3 totals 14 residues. This CDR3 reads CASSPQEGAGGYTF. CDR3 nucleotides: TGTGCCAGCAGCCCCCAGGAGGGTGCTGGCGGCTACACCTTC.

This clonotype showed up just a few times. The chain joins TRBV7-2 to TRBJ1-3; 7 positions match TRBD1. Germline loops: CDR1 SGHTA, CDR2 FQGNSA. The CDR3 is 21 residues long. V lost 0 bases and J lost 2; bases outside the gene matches: 19. The chain's CDR3 is CASSLAPYRGGSHRTGNTIYF. DNA for the CDR3: TGTGCCAGCAGCTTAGCTCCTTACAGGGGAGGGTCGCACCGAACTGGAAACACCATATATTTT.

This clonotype was seen a single time. The chain links TRBV11-1 to TRBJ2-5; possibly TRBD2 for D (5 bases). Germline values: CDR1 SGHAT, CDR2 FQDESV (reference sequence). The CDR3 has 17 amino acids. The V gene lost 7 bases and the J gene lost 4 bases, with 25 bases spanning the gap. The CDR3 loop reads CASTQGRPGIGGETQYF. The CDR3 nucleotides are TGTGCCAGCACCCAAGGTCGTCCGGGGATCGGAGGAGAGACCCAGTACTTC. The full variable domain, in which reference TRBV11-1 and TRBJ2-5 provide the parts outside the CDR3, is EAEVAQSPRYKITEKSQAVAFWCDPISGHATLYWYRQILGQGPELLVQFQDESVVDDSQLPKDRFSAERLKGVDSTLKIQPAELGDSAMYLCASTQGRPGIGGETQYFGPGTRLLVL.

This clonotype was seen at least ten times. The gene calls are TRBV20-1 and TRBJ1-5; 8 nucleotides agree with TRBD1. The CDR3 consists of 16 residues. The J segment lost 4 bases and the V segment lost 4 bases, leaving 12 bases of the junction unmatched. In germline, CDR1 is DFQATT, CDR2 SNEGSKA (reference sequence). Here the CDR3 DNA reads TGCAGTGCTACCAGGACAGGGACGGTCACGAATCAGCCCCAGCATTTT. It translates to CSATRTGTVTNQPQHF.

This clonotype has a count of ten or more. This chain links TRBV11-2 with TRBJ1-2; 9 bases map to TRBD1. The CDR3 totals 16 residues. CDR1 and CDR2 from the germline V gene are SGHAT and FQNNGV. The junction had 9 bases not matched to a gene; V was cut back by 5 bases and J by 2 bases. CDR3 loop: CASSVGTGPGNYGYTF. In DNA, the CDR3 is TGTGCCAGCAGCGTGGGGACAGGGCCCGGGAACTATGGCTACACCTTC.

This clonotype was found a few times. The chain uses TRBV12-3 or TRBV12-4 and TRBJ2-2; a possible D gene is TRBD1 (6 bases). Trimming stripped 6 bases from V and 6 bases from J, with 17 bases between. The CDR3 length is 15 residues. The CDR3 reads CASRWTAFSSGELFF. Here the CDR3 DNA reads TGTGCCAGCAGATGGACAGCTTTCTCGTCCGGGGAGCTGTTTTTT.

The sample holds one count of this clonotype. A much larger clone is a single base away; this may be a read error. This likely comes from a read error, as the CDR3 has no conserved phenylalanine or tryptophan at its end. J is TRBJ1-2 and V is TRBV19, with D possibly TRBD1 on 6 matching bases. CDR1 and CDR2 (germline): LNHDA, SQIVND (reference sequence). V was clipped by 10 bases and J by 0 bases, with 12 bases between them. The CDR3 consists of 13 residues. The CDR3 DNA reads TGTGCCACCAAACAGGGCCCTAACTATGGCTACACCTCC. Translating gives CATKQGPNYGYTS.

This clonotype was counted ten times or more. The CDR3 reads CASSLDQASNQPQHF. The DNA of the CDR3 is TGTGCCAGCAGCTTGGATCAAGCTAGCAATCAGCCCCAGCATTTT. The chain links TRBV7-8 to TRBJ1-5; no clear D gene. Trimming stripped 3 bases from V and 0 bases from J, with 9 bases between. This CDR3 comprises 15 residues. From germline, CDR1 is SGHVS and CDR2 FQNEAQ.

As for this clonotype: Since a much larger clone is just one base distant, this may be a read error. The chain employs TRBV12-3 or TRBV12-4 and TRBJ1-5, with D maybe TRBD1 (6 bases). The CDR3 spans 13 residues. The chain's CDR3 is CASSSGQNQPKHF. CDR3 in DNA: TGTGCCAGCAGTTCTGGACAGAATCAGCCCAAGCATTTT.

About this clonotype itself: A much larger clonotype is one base distant, so this may be a read error. This sequence joins TRBV6-6 and TRBJ1-2, with D unclear. The V and J ends lost 0 bases and 1 base respectively, with 6 bases between them. The V gene's germline CDR1 is MNHNY and CDR2 SVGAGI (reference sequence). The CDR3 has 14 amino acids. CDR3: CASSYSEVNYGYTF. The CDR3, as DNA: TGTGCCAGCAGTTACTCGGAGGTTAACTATGGCTACACCTTC.

This clonotype was found many times. The V and J genes are TRBV12-3 or TRBV12-4 and TRBJ1-1; D gene uncertain. The CDR3 has 13 amino acids. Trimming pared 0 bases from V and 1 base from J, leaving 3 bases between. The CDR3 protein is CASSLAANTEAFF. Written as DNA, the CDR3 is TGTGCCAGCAGTTTAGCAGCGAACACTGAAGCTTTCTTT.

The rearrangement links TRBV10-2 to TRBJ2-3; D is possibly TRBD1 or TRBD2 (7 bases each). Germline-derived CDR1 and CDR2 are WSHSY and SAAADI. Trimming removed 7 bases from V and 5 bases from J, with 16 bases in between. This CDR3 is built from 14 residues. In nucleotides, the CDR3 is TGCGCCAGCACTATCGGGGGGACAGTAGATACGCAGTATTTT. It codes for CASTIGGTVDTQYF.

This chain joins TRBV6-1 and TRBJ2-3; TRBD2 is a possible D gene (6 bases). CDR1 is MNHNS, CDR2 SASEGT, per germline. CDR3 length: 19 residues. Between the trimmed V and J ends, which lost 5 bases and 4 bases, there was a span of 28 bases. CDR3: CASSTYGTLRLTSSDTQYF. The CDR3 bases are TGTGCCAGCAGTACGTACGGAACTCTCAGGCTAACTAGCTCAGATACGCAGTATTTT.

This clonotype was recorded at least ten times. The J gene is TRBJ2-5, the V gene TRBV6-1; 12 bases agree with TRBD1. Germline assignment: CDR1 MNHNS and CDR2 SASEGT. With 6 bases clipped from V and 9 bases from J, the junction kept 20 bases outside the gene matches. This CDR3 region has 18 residues. CDR3 in DNA: TGTGCCAGCAGGCACCGGGACAGGGGGCTACTCTCGAGGACGGCCCAGTACTTC. Protein: CASRHRDRGLLSRTAQYF.

A note on this clonotype: A much larger clonotype is one base distant, so this may be a read error. The rearrangement joins TRBV6-1 to TRBJ2-3, with TRBD2 as a possible D gene (6 bases). From germline, CDR1 is MNHNS and CDR2 SASEGT. The CDR3 has 12 residues. This CDR3 is CAGRAPAGLQYF. CDR3 sequence (DNA): TGTGCCGGCAGGGCCCCCGCGGGGTTGCAGTATTTT.

A few counts support this clonotype. V and J are TRBV7-2 and TRBJ1-5; TRBD1 is a possible D gene (5 bases). The CDR3 contains 14 residues. Looked up from germline, CDR1 is SGHTA and CDR2 is FQGNSA. Trimming removed 0 bases from V and 7 bases from J, with 10 bases in between. This chain's CDR3 is CASSLAGGGQPQHF. CDR3 nucleotides: TGTGCCAGCAGCTTAGCCGGGGGGGGGCAGCCCCAGCATTTT.

This clonotype was seen ten or more times. V is TRBV7-9 and J is TRBJ1-2, with D possibly matching TRBD1 (5 bases). The CDR3 length is 13 residues. V was clipped by 5 bases and J by 6 bases, with 13 bases between them. CDR1 SEHNR and CDR2 FQNEAQ come from the germline V gene (reference sequence). CDR3 sequence (DNA): TGTGCCAGCAGCCCAAGGGGCGCGGATGGCTACACCTTC. It is translated as CASSPRGADGYTF.

In regard to this clonotype: This may come from a read error, since a much larger clone is one base off. The V call is TRBV20-1, the J call TRBJ1-5; weak D call: TRBD1 (6 bases). Per germline, CDR1 DFQATT and CDR2 SNEGSKA (reference sequence). The CDR3 length is 12 residues. The CDR3 nucleotides read TGCAGTGCAAAAAGGGGGAATCAGCCCCAGCGTTTT. It codes for CSAKRGNQPQRF.

The table lists this clonotype with many counts. The V gene is TRBV2, the J gene TRBJ2-7; 7 bases are shared with TRBD1. CDR3 length equals 12 residues. Losses at the gene ends were 9 bases for V and 2 bases for J; bases not matched to a gene: 4. CDR1 SNHLY and CDR2 FYNNEI come from the germline V gene. This CDR3 is CASIQGAYEQYF. The CDR3 nucleotides are TGTGCCAGTATTCAGGGGGCCTACGAGCAGTACTTC.

This clonotype was detected ten times or more. The chain is built from TRBV20-1 and TRBJ1-3; perhaps TRBD1 as D (5 bases). V shed 8 bases and J shed 4 bases, with 12 bases lying between them. Germline V gene data show CDR1 as DFQATT and CDR2 as SNEGSKA (reference sequence). The CDR3 sequence is 12 residues long. This CDR3 reads CSSRVAGNTIYF. Written as DNA, the CDR3 is TGCAGTTCCAGGGTTGCGGGAAACACCATATATTTT.

Ten or more counts support this clonotype. This chain connects TRBV6-1 to TRBJ2-7; D possibly corresponds to TRBD1 (6 bases). There are 13 residues in the CDR3. Trimming took off 8 bases at V and 6 bases at J, with 17 bases between the two ends. CDR1 MNHNS and CDR2 SASEGT come from the germline V gene. CDR3 loop: CASQKQGPGEQYF. The CDR3 DNA is TGTGCCAGCCAAAAACAGGGCCCGGGCGAGCAGTACTTC.

This clonotype was detected ten times or more. The chain combines TRBV6-1 with TRBJ1-5; D is perhaps TRBD1 (5 bases). The ends were cut back, 10 bases at V and 0 bases at J, with 16 bases in the middle. This CDR3 is built from 15 residues. Germline V CDR1 and CDR2: MNHNS, SASEGT. The CDR3 nucleotides read TGTGCCACCCGCGCGGGACTGTATAGCAATCAGCCCCAGCATTTT. Protein sequence: CATRAGLYSNQPQHF.

The chain recombines TRBV14 with TRBJ2-7; D might be TRBD1 (5 bases). V dropped 2 bases and J dropped 0 bases, with 11 bases sitting between them. The CDR3 spans 15 residues. CDR1 is SGHDN, CDR2 FVKESK, per germline. Written as DNA, the CDR3 is TGTGCCAGCAGCCAAACGACACAGGTCTCCTACGAGCAGTACTTC. Amino acid sequence: CASSQTTQVSYEQYF.

As to this clonotype: A read error may be the cause here, since a much bigger clone is one base away. The chain uses TRBV27 and TRBJ1-2; 7 positions agree with TRBD1. Germline V gene sequence: CDR1 MNHEY, CDR2 SMNVEV (reference sequence). This CDR3 has 15 residues. CDR3 sequence: CASSNMGQTNYGYIF. The CDR3 DNA reads TGTGCCAGCAGTAATATGGGACAGACTAACTATGGCTACATCTTC.

The chain employs TRBV5-5 and TRBJ2-3; tentative D call: TRBD1 (5 bases). Trimming left V 7 bases short and J 2 bases short, with 11 bases between. CDR1 SGHKS and CDR2 YYEKEE come from the germline V gene (reference sequence). The CDR3 spans 13 residues. The CDR3 sequence is CASSSGNTDTQYF. For the CDR3, the DNA is TGTGCCAGCTCCTCAGGGAACACAGATACGCAGTATTTT.

As for this clonotype: The junction shows a germline mismatch at one end, possibly a read error. The J gene is TRBJ1-3, the V gene TRBV7-9; D is ambiguous. Germline CDR1 is SEHNR and CDR2 is FQNEAQ (reference sequence). This CDR3 comprises 15 residues. The CDR3 coding sequence is TGTGCCAGCAGCTTAGGTGAGGTGGTTGGAAACACCACATATTTT. Translating gives CASSLGEVVGNTTYF.